The rows below give T cell receptor beta chains drawn from one sample of a study of post-analysis software for immune sequencing data. Each CDR3 protein is one row after TCRdb ran MiXCR on the PCR reads. The sample lists about 180,000 distinct CDR3 sequences, approximately 31% occurring once. Material for sequencing was blood. The receptor set was obtained from a girl under 18 with multiple sclerosis. Each CDR3 is given with its conserved first and last residue.

J: TRBJ1-4
V: TRBV19
CDR3: CASSISGNGEKLFF

J: TRBJ1-6
V: TRBV4-1
CDR3: CASRVPGGSPLHF

J: TRBJ1-6
V: TRBV27
CDR3: CASSTTGAGGNSPLHF

J: TRBJ2-3
V: TRBV7-6
CDR3: CASGPTDTQYF

J: TRBJ2-1
V: TRBV28
CDR3: CASSLIAGGNNEQFF

J: TRBJ1-2
V: TRBV7-9
CDR3: CASSLANLGGGYTF

J: TRBJ1-1
V: TRBV7-9
CDR3: CASSFIGYSEAFF

J: TRBJ1-2
V: TRBV20-1
CDR3: CSALGGGNYGYTF

J: TRBJ2-1
V: TRBV12-3/TRBV12-4
CDR3: CASSFGEQFF

J: TRBJ2-5
V: TRBV27
CDR3: CASSLLLRDGDLGTQYF

J: TRBJ2-7
V: TRBV28
CDR3: CASSSVRYPHYEQYF

J: TRBJ1-1
V: TRBV10-2
CDR3: CASSDPRGVSINTEAFF

J: TRBJ1-4
V: TRBV7-9
CDR3: CATGGTGGEKLFF

J: TRBJ2-5
V: TRBV6-5
CDR3: CASGSPQETQYF

J: TRBJ1-6
V: TRBV12-3/TRBV12-4
CDR3: CASSRQKQSPLHF

J: TRBJ2-1
V: TRBV12-3/TRBV12-4
CDR3: CASSFGQGANEQFF

J: TRBJ2-2
V: TRBV11-2
CDR3: CASSLDQASLNTGELFF

J: TRBJ1-1
V: TRBV9
CDR3: CASSGTGGDTEAFF

J: TRBJ2-7
V: TRBV27
CDR3: CASSKLPQDEQYF

J: TRBJ2-1
V: TRBV7-9
CDR3: CASKGQGMAGHSYNEQFF

J: TRBJ1-1
V: TRBV5-1
CDR3: CASSYTGLNTEAFF

J: TRBJ2-7
V: TRBV14
CDR3: CASSVPHNPYEQYF

J: TRBJ2-1
V: TRBV2
CDR3: CASRPPGQAYNEQFF

J: TRBJ2-3
V: TRBV20-1
CDR3: CSPRDSGAADTQYF

J: -
V: TRBV10-3
CDR3: CAISHGTAIQETQYF

J: TRBJ2-7
V: TRBV6-5
CDR3: CASSYNPPPAGGSNEQYF

J: TRBJ1-5
V: TRBV9
CDR3: CASSVEAGGQPQHF

J: TRBJ2-4
V: TRBV29-1
CDR3: CSAQTVIAKNIQYF

J: TRBJ2-5
V: TRBV6-5
CDR3: CASSYRLGGSQETQYF

J: TRBJ1-1
V: TRBV3-1
CDR3: CASSQDLSNTEAFF

J: TRBJ2-7
V: TRBV9
CDR3: CASSSRDYEQYF

J: TRBJ1-1
V: TRBV12-3/TRBV12-4
CDR3: CASNPMTGASEAFF

J: TRBJ1-5
V: TRBV30
CDR3: CAWSVPRPISNQPQHF

J: TRBJ1-6
V: TRBV27
CDR3: CASSITGLTLHF

J: TRBJ2-3
V: TRBV6-5
CDR3: CASSSSASTDTQYF

J: TRBJ2-3
V: TRBV12-3/TRBV12-4
CDR3: CASSYQGAADTQYF

J: TRBJ1-5
V: TRBV11-2
CDR3: CASSLGIGQPQHF

J: TRBJ2-1
V: TRBV5-5
CDR3: CASSLSGWSNEQFF

J: TRBJ2-7
V: TRBV7-2
CDR3: CACILDSPTSYEQYF

J: TRBJ1-5
V: TRBV7-9
CDR3: CASSNYLGNQPQHF

J: TRBJ2-5
V: TRBV19
CDR3: CASGLYGARKETQYF

J: TRBJ1-4
V: TRBV7-9
CDR3: CASSLAAGTEKLFF